These T cell receptor beta chains were read from a single sample in a study of B cell selection in AIRE deficiency. Method: immunoSEQ multiplex PCR; TCRdb's copy keeps in-frame clones and lacks some. The sample has fewer than 30,000 clones, roughly 96% seen once; the top ten hold roughly 0.26%. The sample comprised CD4+CD127+ conventional T cells sorted from PBMCs. These receptors were taken from a human donor in good health. CDR3s include the opening cysteine and the closing phenylalanine or tryptophan. The D gene is left open where the match is weak. Clone size is given for some rows only: seen once, a few or many times, or a class if the clone is expanded.

d_gene	abundance	v_gene	j_gene	CDR3nt	CDR3aa
-	-	TRBV18	TRBJ1-5	TGTGCCAGCTCACCATCGGACACCAATCAGCCCCAGCATTTT	CASSPSDTNQPQHF
TRBD1	-	TRBV7-9	TRBJ2-7	TGTGCCAGCAGCGCACCTCGACAGGGGAGCTCCTACGAGCAGTACTTC	CASSAPRQGSSYEQYF
-	-	TRBV10-3	TRBJ2-7	TGTGCCATCAGTGAGTCGCGAAGGGTCGACGAGCAGTACTTC	CAISESRRVDEQYF
-	-	TRBV19	TRBJ1-2	TGTGCCAGTAGTCCCACCCGGGCCTTGAACTATGGCTACACCTTC	CASSPTRALNYGYTF
-	-	TRBV12-2	TRBJ1-1	TGTGCAAGTCGCTTAGCTCCCGGGGGGGGCACTGAAGCTTTCTTT	CASRLAPGGGTEAFF
-	-	TRBV19	TRBJ1-2	TGTGCCAGTAGTATGGGGAGAGTCTATGGCTACACCTTC	CASSMGRVYGYTF
TRBD2	-	TRBV11-2	TRBJ2-7	TGTGCCAGCAGCTTAGGCGGGGGGCCCTACGAGCAGTACTTC	CASSLGGGPYEQYF
-	-	TRBV13	TRBJ2-3	TGTGCCAGCAGCAAGACGTCTAGCACAGATACGCAGTATTTT	CASSKTSSTDTQYF
TRBD1	-	TRBV4-2	TRBJ2-5	TGTGCCAGCAGCCGACAGGGGGGCGGGGAGACCCAGTACTTC	CASSRQGGGETQYF
-	-	TRBV5-1	TRBJ2-2	TGCGCCAGCAGCTTGGCCGGTGACACCGGGGAGCTGTTTTTT	CASSLAGDTGELFF
-	once	TRBV19	TRBJ1-5	TGTGCCAGCAACGACAGGACTAGCAATCAGCCCCAGCATTTT	CASNDRTSNQPQHF
-	-	TRBV19	TRBJ1-4	TGTGCCAGTAGTTTCCCGGACAGACCTGAAAAACTGTTTTTT	CASSFPDRPEKLFF
-	-	TRBV6-1	TRBJ1-4	TGTGCCAGCAGTGGCCGGGCCCCGGGAGTAACTAATGAAAAACTGTTTTTT	CASSGRAPGVTNEKLFF
-	-	TRBV7-9	TRBJ1-2	TGTGCCAGCAGCTTAAGGGCAGAGAGGGATGGCTACACCTTC	CASSLRAERDGYTF
-	-	TRBV7-9	TRBJ2-7	TGTGCCAGCAGCATCGCCGGGTCCTTCTACCACGAGCAGTACTTC	CASSIAGSFYHEQYF
-	few	TRBV11-2	TRBJ2-7	TGTGCCAGCGGGATAAGCTACGAGCAGTACTTC	CASGISYEQYF
-	-	TRBV6-4	TRBJ1-5	TGTGCCGCCCTCGGGGGGCGCCTTATACAGCCCCAGCATTTT	CAALGGRLIQPQHF
-	-	TRBV11-3	TRBJ2-7	TGTGCCAGCGGGATAAGCTACGAGCAGTACTTC	CASGISYEQYF
TRBD2	-	TRBV5-4	TRBJ2-1	TGTGCCAGCAGTTTCCGCCTAGCGGGGGGGCCCAATGAGCAGTTCTTC	CASSFRLAGGPNEQFF
-	-	TRBV5-4	TRBJ2-7	TGTGCCACCTCCCCCGAGGGGGGAGTTACCTACGAGCAGTACTTC	CATSPEGGVTYEQYF
TRBD1	-	TRBV2	TRBJ2-7	TGTGCCAGCAGTAGGACAGGGGTGGGCGAGCAGTACTTC	CASSRTGVGEQYF
TRBD1	-	TRBV5-1	TRBJ1-5	TGCGCCAGCCGACAGGGTAGTGAGCAGCCCCAGCATTTT	CASRQGSEQPQHF
-	-	TRBV30	TRBJ1-5	TGTGCCTGGAGTGTAGGATCACGGATTAGCAATCAGCCCCAGCATTTT	CAWSVGSRISNQPQHF
-	-	TRBV27	TRBJ1-2	TGTGCCAGCAGTTTATCGGGCTGGACAAGGAGGGGCTATGGCTACACCTTC	CASSLSGWTRRGYGYTF